This TCR beta chain was recovered during a study of neoadjuvant anti-PD-1 for oral cavity cancer. Notes on the study in general: With a few patients per group, TCR findings need larger cohorts.

The data were produced by immunoSEQ multiplex PCR, yet TCRdb's version contains in-frame clones alone and is incomplete. The data contain about 16,000 clones, approximately 70% of them seen just once; the ten biggest clones take up approximately 2.4%. These newly diagnosed stage II-IVA oral cavity squamous cell carcinoma patients had no prior systemic or radiation treatment. This clone has only a few counts. Its antigen is currently unknown. Germline CDR1 reads SGHDT; CDR2 reads YYEEEE. The CDR3 covers 13 residues. The germline V and J ends were trimmed by 2 bases and 4 bases, with 9 bases remaining between them.

V gene TRBV5-6 combines with J gene TRBJ1-1, with no clear D. This TCR came from a person aged 40 to 85 with oral cavity squamous cell carcinoma. Sequencing used PBMCs, obtained before nivolumab (anti-PD-1) treatment. The CDR3 spells CASSLSGGTEAFF. CDR3 nucleotide sequence: TGTGCCAGCAGCTTAAGCGGAGGCACTGAAGCTTTCTTT.